This is a list of T cell receptor beta chains from one sample in a study of cytomegalovirus exposure and HLA in healthy donors. The data were produced by immunoSEQ multiplex PCR, yet TCRdb's version contains in-frame clones alone and is incomplete. Of about 98,000 clones detected, around 72% appear once; the ten largest clones hold approximately 1.8%. The sequenced sample was PBMCs. These receptors originate from a male donor in good health and CMV-seronegative. Each CDR3 is given without its conserved first and last residue.

TRBV6-1 ASSDEISLSTRQETQY
TRBV28 ASSSHRQGRTEAF
TRBV9 ASSVEGQGLLAGVDEQF
TRBV30 ACVDSGNTEAF
TRBV27 ASQDGGSDEQY
TRBV2 ASRAGGWDSSYEQY
TRBV6-5 ASSYSLAGGGEQH
TRBV2 ASSLRGVGSGEAF
TRBV2 ASLQREFDEQY
TRBV5-1 ASSLGGLAGGEQY
TRBV25-1 ASSEGVGARSEYGYT
TRBV4-2 ASSGRDRGETEAF
TRBV5-1 ASSASGGDYGYT